A single sample gave rise to the 28 T cell receptor beta chains below, sequenced in a study of cytomegalovirus exposure and HLA in healthy donors. The PCR made use of 60 Vbeta and 13 Jbeta primers. Produced via immunoSEQ multiplex PCR; TCRdb's table is partial and in-frame only. The sample has 100,000 to 150,000 clones. The sequenced sample consisted of PBMCs. The source of these receptors is a man aged 18 to 35 in good health and CMV-seronegative.

The chain is built from TRBV6-5 and TRBJ2-7, with 12 bases that match TRBD2. The CDR3 is 14 residues long. The junction had 10 bases not matched to a gene; V was cut back by 9 bases and J by 7 bases. Germline loops: CDR1 MNHEY, CDR2 SVGAGI. This CDR3 reads CASGLAGGPGEQYF. The CDR3 DNA reads TGTGCCAGTGGGCTAGCGGGAGGGCCAGGTGAGCAGTACTTC.

The chain couples TRBV4-1 to TRBJ1-5; 7 positions match TRBD1. V lost 3 bases to trimming and J lost 6 bases; unmatched junction nucleotides: 17. Looked up from germline, CDR1 is MGHRA and CDR2 is YSYEKL. This CDR3 has 18 residues. CDR3 sequence reads: CASSHRFSRDRERQPQHF. The DNA for the CDR3 is TGCGCCAGCAGCCATAGATTCTCCCGAGACAGGGAGCGTCAGCCCCAGCATTTT.

The chain is built from TRBV30 and TRBJ1-6; no firm D call. CDR1 and CDR2 (germline): GTSNPN, SVGIG (reference sequence). CDR3 length equals 13 residues. The V end was cut by 7 bases, the J end by 10 bases, with 17 bases between. The CDR3 nucleotides read TGTGCCTCCTCCCCCGGGGTCGGCTCACCCCTCCACTTT. It yields the protein CASSPGVGSPLHF.

The chain links TRBV11-2 to TRBJ2-5; the D is unclear. This CDR3 spans 13 amino acids. Germline CDR1 SGHAT, CDR2 FQNNGV. The V and J ends lost 1 base and 3 bases respectively, with 6 bases between them. Here the CDR3 DNA reads TGTGCCAGCAGCTTAGGACGGGAAGAGACCCAGTACTTC. This sequence encodes CASSLGREETQYF.

The CDR3: CASTWTGPNYGYTF. The CDR3 DNA follows: TGTGCCAGCACTTGGACAGGGCCAAACTATGGCTACACCTTC. V and J are TRBV6-1 and TRBJ1-2, with TRBD1 identical over 8 bases. Germline CDR1 and CDR2: MNHNS and SASEGT. CDR3 size: 14 residues. Trimming at V came to 7 bases and at J to 2 bases, leaving 6 bases not matched to a gene.

Written as DNA, the CDR3 is TGTGCCAGCTCACCGGGCAGGGACTATGGCTACACCTTC. Its protein product is CASSPGRDYGYTF. J is TRBJ1-2 and V is TRBV18, with a possible D match to TRBD1 (5 bases). The germline V gene has CDR1 KGHSH and CDR2 LQKENI. Trimming took off 3 bases at V and 3 bases at J, with 8 bases between the two ends. The CDR3 totals 13 residues.

This sequence joins TRBV27 and TRBJ2-7, with D perhaps matching TRBD1 (5 bases). With 3 bases removed from V and 2 bases from J, the gap between germline ends came to 14 bases. The CDR3 is 15 amino acids. CDR1 is MNHEY, CDR2 SMNVEV, per germline (reference sequence). This chain's CDR3 is CASSFFPPRAYEQYF. The CDR3 DNA sequence: TGTGCCAGCAGTTTCTTCCCCCCCAGGGCCTACGAGCAGTACTTC.

The V call is TRBV28, the J call TRBJ2-7, with D maybe TRBD1 (5 bases). The CDR3 totals 14 residues. Germline values: CDR1 MDHEN, CDR2 SYDVKM. V dropped 6 bases and J dropped 3 bases, with 15 bases sitting between them. The DNA of the CDR3 is TGTGCCAGCAGGGTAAGGGGAATTAGCTACGAGCAGTACTTC. It specifies CASRVRGISYEQYF.

The chain combines TRBV28 with TRBJ2-1; TRBD2 might be the D (5 bases). V was cut by 6 bases and J by 4 bases, with 10 bases left in between. The length of the CDR3 is 13 residues. The germline gives CDR1 MDHEN, CDR2 SYDVKM. As DNA, the CDR3 is TGTGCCAGCAGCCCTACTAGATACAATGAGCAGTTCTTC. Translating gives CASSPTRYNEQFF.

Comment on this clone: A junction end diverges from the germline sequence, so it may reflect a read error. This rearrangement joins TRBV15 to TRBJ1-1; D is uncertain. CDR3 length: 18 residues. Germline V gene data show CDR1 as LNHNV and CDR2 as YYDKDF (reference sequence). The CDR3 coding sequence is TGTGCCACCAGCCTCCGAGGTAGTGGACTGCGACTGAACACTGGAGCTTTCTTT. Protein: CATSLRGSGLRLNTGAFF.

The chain has TRBV7-3 and TRBJ2-5, with D possibly TRBD2 on 5 matching bases. Near its end, the DNA agrees better with TRBJ2-7, so the J call may be wrong. This CDR3 region has 13 residues. Germline CDR1 is SGHTA and CDR2 is FQGTGA. In DNA form, the CDR3 reads TGTGCCAGCAGCGTGGAGGAGTCCTACGAGCAGTACTTC. This sequence encodes CASSVEESYEQYF.

The rearrangement links TRBV28 to TRBJ1-5; TRBD1 aligns across 8 bases. CDR3 length: 17 residues. V dropped 6 bases and J dropped 2; count of bases not matched to a gene: 12. The germline V gene encodes CDR1 MDHEN and CDR2 SYDVKM. As DNA, the CDR3 is TGTGCCAGCAGCCAACAGGGGGGGATTGGCGGCAATCAGCCCCAGCATTTT. It codes for CASSQQGGIGGNQPQHF.

The chain carries TRBV5-1 and TRBJ2-3, with 7 bases lining up with TRBD2. Trimming took 3 bases from V and 2 from J; bases not matched to a gene: 9. From germline, CDR1 is SGHRS and CDR2 YFSETQ. The CDR3 loop spans 16 amino acids. This CDR3 reads CASSSFSGDPTDTQYF. The CDR3 DNA follows: TGCGCCAGCAGCTCCTTCAGCGGGGACCCCACAGATACGCAGTATTTT.

The chain is built from TRBV18 and TRBJ2-7; TRBD1 matches at 7 bases. With 4 bases clipped from V and 3 bases from J, the junction kept 9 bases outside the gene matches. The CDR3 has 15 amino acids. Per the germline V gene, CDR1 is KGHSH and CDR2 is LQKENI. The CDR3 nucleotides are TGTGCCAGCTCACAACAGGGACAGTACAGCTACGAGCAGTACTTC. As protein: CASSQQGQYSYEQYF. Filled out from reference TRBV18 and TRBJ2-7, the complete variable domain reads NAGVMQNPRHLVRRRGQEARLRCSPMKGHSHVYWYRQLPEEGLKFMVYLQKENIIDESGMPKERFSAEFPKEGPSILRIQQVVRGDSAAYFCASSQQGQYSYEQYFGPGTRLTVT.

The V call is TRBV25-1, the J call TRBJ2-7, with 14 bases identical to TRBD2. The germline CDR1 and CDR2 sequences are MGHDK and SYGVNS. This CDR3 contains 17 residues. V was pared by 6 bases and J by 3 bases, with 10 bases of the junction left unmatched. The CDR3 DNA sequence: TGTGCCAGCAGCGTCGGGACTAGCGGGAGAAGGGGCTACGAGCAGTACTTC. This encodes CASSVGTSGRRGYEQYF.

V and J are TRBV2 and TRBJ2-1; 13 bases are shared with TRBD2. Germline V gives CDR1 SNHLY, CDR2 FYNNEI. The CDR3 loop spans 14 amino acids. V trimming: 4 bases; J trimming: 14 bases; junction bases outside the gene matches: 8. The CDR3 DNA sequence: TGTGCCAGCAGTGTTTTTACTAGCGGGAGGGTCGAGTTCTTC. Its translation is CASSVFTSGRVEFF.

V gene TRBV25-1 combines with J gene TRBJ2-1; D might be TRBD2 (6 bases). The CDR3 contains 14 residues. V was shortened by 3 bases and J by 12 bases, with 18 bases between the two germline ends. CDR1 is MGHDK and CDR2 is SYGVNS in the germline V gene. The CDR3: CASSERGSGLGQFF. CDR3 bases: TGTGCCAGCAGTGAGAGGGGTTCGGGACTCGGGCAGTTCTTC.

This rearrangement joins TRBV19 to TRBJ2-6, with no clear D. The ends were cut back, 6 bases at V and 2 bases at J, with 11 bases in the middle. CDR3 length: 15 amino acids. Germline V CDR1 and CDR2: LNHDA, SQIVND (reference sequence). Written as DNA, the CDR3 is TGTGCCAGTAGCGCCACAGCTACTGGGGCCAACGTCCTGACTTTC. It codes for CASSATATGANVLTF.

The V gene is TRBV5-1, the J gene TRBJ2-7, with a possible D match to TRBD1 (6 bases). CDR3 length: 15 amino acids. The germline V gene encodes CDR1 SGHRS and CDR2 YFSETQ. V was cut by 6 bases and J by 0 bases, with 16 bases left in between. The CDR3 DNA reads TGCGCCAGCACAAGATTGACAGGCGTCTCCTACGAGCAGTACTTC. This sequence encodes CASTRLTGVSYEQYF.

The chain joins TRBV15 to TRBJ1-2; possible D gene TRBD1, 6 bases. Germline CDR1 and CDR2: LNHNV and YYDKDF (reference sequence). Trimming removed 1 base at V and 3 bases at J, with 12 bases between. This CDR3 has 15 residues. The CDR3 spells CATSRALEGDYGYTF. DNA of the CDR3: TGTGCCACCAGCAGAGCTCTAGAGGGGGACTATGGCTACACCTTC.

This chain links TRBV9 with TRBJ2-3, with 7 positions matching TRBD2. The CDR3 has 16 residues. J gave up 5 bases and V 0 bases, and 9 bases lay outside the gene matches. Looked up from germline, CDR1 is SGDLS and CDR2 is YYNGEE. The CDR3 DNA reads TGTGCCAGCAGCGTAGGTGGAGCGGGGTTGGGAGATACGCAGTATTTT. Translated: CASSVGGAGLGDTQYF.

The chain combines TRBV7-6 with TRBJ1-2; perhaps TRBD1 as D (5 bases). The ends were cut back, 5 bases at V and 11 bases at J, with 21 bases in the middle. The CDR3 has 14 amino acids. CDR1 and CDR2 from the germline V gene are SGHVS and FNYEAQ. CDR3 loop: CASSAGGAGGGYTF. DNA of the CDR3: TGTGCCAGCAGCGCCGGAGGGGCGGGCGGTGGGTACACCTTC.

The chain carries TRBV6-6 and TRBJ1-1; D not certain. CDR3 length: 15 amino acids. The V gene lost 2 bases and the J gene lost 5 bases, with 15 bases spanning the gap. CDR1 and CDR2 from the germline V gene are MNHNY and SVGAGI (reference sequence). The DNA for the CDR3 is TGTGCCAGCAGTTACGGCACCCCCTGGCGGACTGAAGCTTTCTTT. This gives the protein CASSYGTPWRTEAFF.

The chain has TRBV7-8 and TRBJ2-3; 7 nucleotides agree with TRBD2. The CDR3 has 15 amino acids. V was clipped by 5 bases and J by 1 base; unmatched bases: 6. CDR1 is SGHVS and CDR2 is FQNEAQ in the germline V gene. CDR3 protein: CASSLSSGRTDTQYF. In nucleotides, the CDR3 is TGTGCCAGCAGCCTCTCTAGCGGACGCACAGATACGCAGTATTTT.

The chain employs TRBV4-1 and TRBJ1-2; possibly TRBD1 for D (5 bases). In germline, CDR1 is MGHRA, CDR2 YSYEKL. This CDR3 has 14 amino acids. V lost 0 bases and J 6 bases, leaving 11 bases between the germline ends. CDR3 sequence: CASSQDRQGNGYTF. CDR3 nucleotide sequence: TGCGCCAGCAGCCAAGATCGTCAGGGTAATGGCTACACCTTC.

The V and J genes are TRBV5-1 and TRBJ1-2, with a weak D call TRBD1 (6 bases). Germline values: CDR1 SGHRS, CDR2 YFSETQ. Trimming stripped 0 bases from V and 4 bases from J, with 10 bases between. The CDR3 runs 14 residues. The CDR3 DNA reads TGCGCCAGCAGCTTGGAATTAGGGGGCTATGGCTACACCTTC. Protein: CASSLELGGYGYTF.

The V call is TRBV7-9, the J call TRBJ2-5, with D possibly being TRBD2 (5 bases). Germline loops: CDR1 SEHNR, CDR2 FQNEAQ (reference sequence). CDR3 length: 15 residues. The V gene lost 1 base and the J gene lost 5 bases, with 14 bases spanning the gap. In nucleotides, the CDR3 is TGTGCCAGCAGCTTAGGGCGGATATTAGCGGAGACCCAGTACTTC. Encoded protein: CASSLGRILAETQYF.

The chain joins TRBV5-1 to TRBJ1-1; D gene unclear. Trimming shortened V by 0 bases and J by 1 base, and 7 bases separated the two germline ends. The CDR3 is made up of 14 amino acids. CDR1 SGHRS and CDR2 YFSETQ come from the germline V gene. The CDR3 sequence is CASSLGGPNTEAFF. The CDR3 DNA reads TGCGCCAGCAGCTTGGGCGGGCCGAACACTGAAGCTTTCTTT.